This T cell receptor beta chain is drawn from a study of blood T cell repertoires in COVID-19. Study details: Both acute and convalescent COVID-19 samples were obtained from the United States, Italy and Spain. Nucleic acid was either cDNA or gDNA, and it came from T cells, B-cell-depleted T cells, or PBMCs.

Here immunoSEQ multiplex PCR was the method, and the copy in TCRdb shows in-frame clones only, minus some. The sample consists of roughly 250,000 clones, 82% of them appearing once. The CDR3 extends over 17 amino acids. V shed 5 bases and J 0 bases; nucleotides not matched to a gene: 4. Per germline, CDR1 SGHVS and CDR2 FNYEAQ. Sequenced input: peripheral blood. The gene calls are TRBV7-6 and TRBJ2-1; the match to TRBD2 covers 13 bases. The TCR comes from an older woman with active or convalescent COVID-19. CDR3 amino acids: CASSLRTSGGSYNEQFF. The CDR3 DNA reads TGTGCCAGCAGCCTCCGGACTAGCGGGGGCTCCTACAATGAGCAGTTCTTC.